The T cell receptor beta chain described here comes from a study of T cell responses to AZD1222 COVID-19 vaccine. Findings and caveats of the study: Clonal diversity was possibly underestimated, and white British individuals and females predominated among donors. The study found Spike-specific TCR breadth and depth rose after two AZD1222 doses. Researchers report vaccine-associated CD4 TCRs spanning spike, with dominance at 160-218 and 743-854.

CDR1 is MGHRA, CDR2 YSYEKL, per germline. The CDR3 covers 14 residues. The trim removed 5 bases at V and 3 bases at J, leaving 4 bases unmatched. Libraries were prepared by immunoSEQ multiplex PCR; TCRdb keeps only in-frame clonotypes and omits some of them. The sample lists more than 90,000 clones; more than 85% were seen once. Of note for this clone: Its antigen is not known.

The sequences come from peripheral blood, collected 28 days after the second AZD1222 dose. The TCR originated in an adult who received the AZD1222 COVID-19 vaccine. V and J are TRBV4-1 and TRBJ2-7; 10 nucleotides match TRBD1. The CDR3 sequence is CASSTGQGRYEQYF. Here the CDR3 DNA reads TGCGCCAGCAGCACGGGACAGGGGCGCTACGAGCAGTACTTC.